The sequence of this T cell receptor beta chain was determined in a study of CD8+ T cells in alopecia areata. Study results and caveats: Clonality exceeded that of normal scalp in lesional scalp, most notably in alopecia totalis/universalis. Patients displayed less clarity in TCR sharing than mice, a finding possibly related to HLA.

Germline CDR1 reads SGHTA; CDR2 reads FQGNSA. The CDR3 runs 15 residues. Trimming pared 2 bases from V and 4 bases from J, leaving 12 bases between. cDNA reverse transcribed from extracted RNA served as the sequencing template. Sequencing used immunoSEQ multiplex PCR; TCRdb keeps in-frame clones, though not all of them. The table lists 140,000 or so clones, around 49% of them singletons. A note on this clone: Antigen unknown.

The study team obtained lesional scalp punch biopsies and peripheral blood from alopecia areata patients. Both CD4+ and CD8+ T cells were separated by sorting PBMCs. The chain employs TRBV7-2 and TRBJ2-1; D may be TRBD1 (5 bases). This clonotype was obtained from a human donor with alopecia areata. Sequenced material: CD4+ T cells sorted from blood, taken at week 0. CDR3: CASSLLSGMYNEQFF. CDR3 bases: TGTGCCAGCAGCTTATTATCAGGGATGTACAATGAGCAGTTCTTC.